This T cell receptor beta chain is drawn from a study of identical twins. V shed 4 bases, J shed 5 bases, and the junction held 7 bases outside the gene matches. This CDR3 spans 14 amino acids. Per germline, CDR1 SGHRS and CDR2 YFSETQ. TCRdb reprocessed the 5' RACE reads with MiXCR, giving one entry per CDR3 protein. The sample contains fewer than 500,000 distinct CDR3 sequences, around an eighth of which appear only once. With regard to this clonotype: Its antigen is undetermined.

Notes on the study in general: Twin pairs' shared out-of-frame alpha sequences were enriched in low generation probability.

These data were also filed under a second study, of yellow fever vaccine responses in identical twins. According to that study: Reportedly, twins showed a vaccine T cell response that looked partly convergent and partly personalized.

The sample taken for sequencing was CD4+ T cells sorted from blood. The V call is TRBV5-1, the J call TRBJ2-3, with 7 bases fitting TRBD1. The source of this sequence is a woman between 18 and 29 years old in good health. Here the CDR3 DNA reads TGCGCCAGCAGCCGCGAGGCAGGGGGAGATACGCAGTATTTT. Translation: CASSREAGGDTQYF.